A selection of T cell receptor beta chains follows, all from one sample in a study of Ad26.COV2.S vaccination and SARS-CoV-2 variants. Sequencing was performed with immunoSEQ multiplex PCR; in TCRdb, only in-frame clones are kept and a portion is missing. The sample has about 94,000 clones, approximately 86% seen once. The sample was peripheral blood, taken after recovery from COVID-19. The receptors come from a human donor who had recovered from COVID-19. CDR3s include the opening cysteine and the closing phenylalanine or tryptophan. D genes are given only for firm matches. Clone size appears in some rows only: once, few, many, or a class for an expanded clone.

>TRBJ2-7|TRBD1|many|TRBV10-3
CAISESDRAVFDEQYF
TGTGCCATCAGTGAGTCCGACAGGGCGGTTTTCGACGAGCAGTACTTC
>TRBJ1-2|.|.|TRBV4-3
CASSQDPGYDGYTF
TGCGCCAGCAGCCAAGATCCAGGGTACGATGGCTACACCTTC
>TRBJ1-2|.|.|TRBV2
CASSERDTTRGYTF
TGTGCCAGCAGTGAAAGAGATACTACAAGGGGCTACACCTTC
>TRBJ1-1|TRBD1|once|TRBV11-2
CASDRTGRFLGTEAFF
TGTGCCAGCGATAGGACAGGGCGGTTCCTTGGTACTGAAGCTTTCTTT
>TRBJ2-1|TRBD2|.|TRBV6-5
CASSYSGKDNEQFF
TGTGCCAGCAGTTATAGCGGGAAAGACAATGAGCAGTTCTTC
>TRBJ2-5|.|.|TRBV27
CASSRRRQETQYF
TGTGCCAGCAGCCGTCGTAGGCAAGAGACCCAGTACTTC
>TRBJ2-4|TRBD2|once|TRBV7-2
CASSFNPGGDIQYF
TGTGCCAGCAGCTTCAATCCGGGAGGGGACATTCAGTACTTC
>TRBJ2-1|.|.|TRBV18
CASSPPNTGLGNEQFF
TGTGCCAGCTCACCACCTAATACCGGTCTCGGCAATGAGCAGTTCTTC
>TRBJ2-3|.|few|TRBV28
CASSKVGPGTQYF
TGTGCCAGCAGTAAAGTGGGACCTGGTACGCAGTATTTT
>TRBJ1-1|.|.|TRBV11-3
CASSPTNTEAFF
TGTGCCAGCAGCCCCACGAACACTGAAGCTTTCTTT
>TRBJ1-2|TRBD1|.|TRBV2
CASISVRGTENYGYTF
TGTGCCAGCATATCCGTGCGAGGGACAGAGAACTATGGCTACACCTTC
>TRBJ2-4|.|.|TRBV10-3
CAISEGVSAKNIQYF
TGTGCCATCAGCGAGGGGGTCTCAGCCAAAAACATTCAGTACTTC
>TRBJ2-7|TRBD1|once|TRBV11-3
CASRPGQGVDEQYF
TGTGCCAGCAGGCCGGGACAGGGAGTCGACGAGCAGTACTTC
>TRBJ1-2|.|once|TRBV6-5
CASSLLEGYTF
TGTGCCAGCAGTCTCCTGGAAGGCTACACCTTC
>TRBJ2-7|TRBD1|.|TRBV3-1/TRBV3-2
CASSQDRRRDSTYEQYF
TGTGCCAGCAGCCAAGACCGCCGACGGGACAGTACCTACGAGCAGTACTTC
>TRBJ1-5|TRBD1|.|TRBV9
CASSEGAGGQPQHF
TGTGCCAGCAGCGAGGGGGCGGGGGGCCAGCCCCAGCATTTT
>TRBJ1-1|.|.|TRBV28
CASSLNGGNTEAFF
TGTGCCAGCAGTTTAAACGGTGGGAACACTGAAGCTTTCTTT
>TRBJ1-2|.|.|TRBV9
CASSAPGNQGYTF
TGTGCCAGCAGCGCCCCGGGGAATCAGGGCTACACCTTC
>TRBJ2-1|TRBD2|.|TRBV5-1
CASSLVFGGSTNEQFF
TGCGCCAGCAGCTTGGTGTTCGGCGGGAGTACGAATGAGCAGTTCTTC
>TRBJ2-1|.|.|TRBV3-1/TRBV3-2
CASSQVGHEQFF
TGTGCCAGCAGCCAAGTAGGGCATGAGCAGTTCTTC
>TRBJ2-1|.|.|TRBV5-4
CASSLTNEQFF
TGTGCCAGCAGTTTGACCAATGAGCAGTTCTTC
>TRBJ1-5|.|.|TRBV28
CASSPTLYSNQPQHF
TGTGCCAGCAGTCCTACACTTTATAGCAATCAGCCCCAGCATTTT
>TRBJ2-1|TRBD2|.|TRBV11-3
CASSFRTSVYNEQFF
TGTGCCAGCAGCTTTCGAACTAGCGTCTACAATGAGCAGTTCTTC
>TRBJ1-6|.|.|TRBV28
CASREGGLRDSPLHF
TGTGCCAGCAGGGAAGGGGGGTTGAGAGATTCACCCCTCCACTTT
>TRBJ1-2|.|.|TRBV6-1
CASSEDYGYTF
TGTGCCAGCAGTGAAGACTATGGCTACACCTTC
>TRBJ1-1|.|.|TRBV10-2
CAGSKGGLDTEAFF
TGCGCCGGCAGCAAGGGGGGATTGGACACTGAAGCTTTCTTT
>TRBJ1-5|TRBD1|once|TRBV27
CASSLFKSPRDSRTYSNQPQHF
TGTGCCAGCAGTTTATTTAAAAGCCCCCGGGACAGCCGAACTTATAGCAATCAGCCCCAGCATTTT
>TRBJ1-1|TRBD1|.|TRBV9
CASSAQGQGLTEAFF
TGTGCCAGCAGCGCCCAAGGACAGGGACTCACTGAAGCTTTCTTT
>TRBJ2-5|TRBD2|once|TRBV19
CASRLAGEETQYF
TGTGCCAGTAGGCTAGCGGGAGAGGAGACCCAGTACTTC
>TRBJ1-1|.|.|TRBV3-1/TRBV3-2
CASSQDGATFF
TGTGCCAGCAGCCAAGACGGGGCGACTTTCTTT
>TRBJ1-2|.|few|TRBV6-2/TRBV6-3
CASSYSGPPAGGYTF
TGTGCCAGCAGTTACTCAGGGCCCCCCGCCGGTGGCTACACCTTC
>TRBJ1-6|TRBD1|.|TRBV13
CASSSPTGTLSSPLHF
TGTGCCAGCAGCTCTCCGACAGGGACCCTTAGTTCACCCCTCCACTTT
>TRBJ2-5|.|.|TRBV7-2
CASSLGGMERTQYF
TGTGCCAGCAGCTTAGGGGGTATGGAAAGGACCCAGTACTTC
>TRBJ2-7|TRBD1|.|TRBV27
CASSLWTGRYYEQYF
TGTGCCAGCAGTTTATGGACAGGGCGATATTACGAGCAGTACTTC
>TRBJ1-1|TRBD1|.|TRBV7-9
CASSVTGVVNTEAFF
TGTGCCAGCAGCGTCACAGGGGTAGTAAACACTGAAGCTTTCTTT
>TRBJ2-1|.|.|TRBV27
CASSRPNREQFF
TGTGCCAGCAGCCGACCCAATCGGGAGCAGTTCTTC
>TRBJ2-7|.|.|TRBV18
CASSPRDSYEQYF
TGTGCCAGCTCTCCGCGGGACAGCTACGAGCAGTACTTC
>TRBJ1-6|TRBD1|.|TRBV4-3
CASSRLQGAYNSPLHF
TGCGCCAGCAGCCGATTACAGGGGGCCTATAATTCACCCCTCCACTTT
>TRBJ2-2|.|once|TRBV13
CASSLLSNTGELFF
TGTGCCAGCAGCCTCCTCTCTAACACCGGGGAGCTGTTTTTT
>TRBJ1-2|.|.|TRBV27
CASRSNSDGGYTF
TGTGCCAGCCGGAGTAATTCCGACGGTGGCTACACCTTC
>TRBJ2-1|.|.|TRBV20-1
CSARTVEQFF
TGCAGTGCAAGGACAGTTGAGCAGTTCTTC
>TRBJ2-1|TRBD2|.|TRBV9
CASSPHSSGRAGNEQFF
TGTGCCAGCAGCCCTCATTCTAGCGGGAGGGCCGGGAATGAGCAGTTCTTC